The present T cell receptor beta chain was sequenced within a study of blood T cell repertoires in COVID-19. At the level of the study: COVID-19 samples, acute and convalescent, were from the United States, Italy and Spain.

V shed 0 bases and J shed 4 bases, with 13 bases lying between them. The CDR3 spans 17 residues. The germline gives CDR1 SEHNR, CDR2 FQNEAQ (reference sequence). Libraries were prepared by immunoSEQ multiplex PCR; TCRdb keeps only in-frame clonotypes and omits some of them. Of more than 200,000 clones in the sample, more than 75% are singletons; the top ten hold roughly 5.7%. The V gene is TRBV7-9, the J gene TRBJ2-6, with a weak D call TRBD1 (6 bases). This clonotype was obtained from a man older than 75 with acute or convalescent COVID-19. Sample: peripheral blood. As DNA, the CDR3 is TGTGCCAGCAGCTTAGCGCGCCAGGGGAGCGGGGCCAACGTCCTGACTTTC. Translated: CASSLARQGSGANVLTF.